Each of the 2 T cell receptor beta chains below was sequenced from the same sample in a study of T cell changes during pregnancy in multiple sclerosis. Assay: immunoSEQ multiplex PCR; the TCRdb copy retains only in-frame clones and omits some. The data contain almost 95,000 clones, more than 85% of them singletons. The material was peripheral blood, obtained in the first trimester of pregnancy. These receptor sequences come from a female donor with multiple sclerosis, enrolled in a pregnancy study.

V usage is TRBV27 and J usage is TRBJ2-1; D unresolved. V gave up 7 bases and J gave up 4 bases, with 14 bases separating them. The CDR3 sequence is 14 residues long. CDR1 is MNHEY and CDR2 is SMNVEV in the germline V gene (reference sequence). Written as DNA, the CDR3 is TGTGCCAGCACGAGGAGCGTGTCTTACAATGAGCAGTTCTTC. Its translation is CASTRSVSYNEQFF.

CDR3 sequence (DNA): TGTGCCAGCAGTTTAGAGGGACAGGGGGCCGGGGAGCTGTTTTTT. The encoded protein is CASSLEGQGAGELFF. The chain has TRBV28 and TRBJ2-2, with 11 bases fitting TRBD1. The CDR3 has 15 residues. Trimming took 2 bases from V and 6 from J; bases not matched to a gene: 2. Germline V CDR1 and CDR2: MDHEN, SYDVKM.